These 4 T cell receptor beta chains were all obtained from the same sample, sequenced in a study of cytomegalovirus exposure and HLA in healthy donors. The PCR had 60 Vbeta and 13 Jbeta primers. Sequencing used immunoSEQ multiplex PCR; TCRdb keeps in-frame clones, though not all of them. Altogether more than 120,000 clones are present, around 78% being singletons, with the ten largest covering about 6.6%. Sequences were obtained from PBMCs. The receptors were sampled from a woman aged 40 to 49 in good health and CMV-seropositive.

This sequence joins TRBV19 and TRBJ2-1, with TRBD1 as a possible D gene (6 bases). The CDR3 covers 13 residues. Trimming shortened V by 4 bases and J by 2 bases, and 6 bases separated the two germline ends. CDR1 and CDR2 from the germline V gene are LNHDA and SQIVND (reference sequence). CDR3 bases: TGTGCCAGTAGTAGGACAGCCTACAATGAGCAGTTCTTC. Protein product: CASSRTAYNEQFF. The whole variable domain, remainder taken from reference TRBV19 and TRBJ2-1, is DGGITQSPKYLFRKEGQNVTLSCEQNLNHDAMYWYRQDPGQGLRLIYYSQIVNDFQKGDIAEGYSVSREKKESFPLTVTSAQKNPTAFYLCASSRTAYNEQFFGPGTRLTVL.

The CDR3 sequence is CASSLGGHGRDTQYF. The CDR3 nucleotides read TGTGCCAGCAGCTTAGGGGGCCACGGTAGAGATACGCAGTATTTT. This chain links TRBV7-2 with TRBJ2-3, with D possibly matching TRBD1 (5 bases). V was clipped by 1 base and J by 5 bases, with 13 bases between them. The CDR3 totals 15 residues. The germline V gene encodes CDR1 SGHTA and CDR2 FQGNSA. The full variable domain, with the rest looked up from reference TRBV7-2 and TRBJ2-3, is GAGVSQSPSNKVTEKGKDVELRCDPISGHTALYWYRQSLGQGLEFLIYFQGNSAPDKSGLPSDRFSAERTGGSVSTLTIQRTQQEDSAVYLCASSLGGHGRDTQYFGPGTRLTVL.

The chain carries TRBV5-1 and TRBJ1-2; D possibly corresponds to TRBD1 (5 bases). Per germline, CDR1 SGHRS and CDR2 YFSETQ. The V and J ends lost 6 bases and 2 bases respectively, with 14 bases between them. This CDR3 region has 14 residues. The CDR3 loop reads CASIPAPGNYGYTF. In DNA form, the CDR3 reads TGCGCCAGCATTCCTGCCCCAGGGAACTATGGCTACACCTTC. The full variable domain, completed using reference TRBV5-1 and TRBJ1-2, is KAGVTQTPRYLIKTRGQQVTLSCSPISGHRSVSWYQQTPGQGLQFLFEYFSETQRNKGNFPGRFSGRQFSNSRSEMNVSTLELGDSALYLCASIPAPGNYGYTFGSGTRLTVV.

The chain is built from TRBV28 and TRBJ2-1; 9 positions match TRBD1. This CDR3 has 15 amino acids. The V segment lost 5 bases and the J segment 8 bases; nucleotides outside the gene matches: 10. Germline CDR1 reads MDHEN; CDR2 reads SYDVKM. The CDR3 DNA reads as TGTGCCAGCAGTAGTCCCGGGACAGGGAACGATGAGCAGTTCTTC. Translating it yields CASSSPGTGNDEQFF.